This T cell receptor (beta chain) came from a study of OX40 agonist ivuxolimab in advanced cancers. Overall study: Patients were roughly 81% male with ages roughly 20 to 90, mean roughly 55. The study reported partial responses in three patients: one hepatocellular carcinoma, two cutaneous melanoma. Whole-study results and caveats: CD4+ T cells averaged fewer expanded clones than CD8+ T cells. Antigen targets of the expanded peripheral T cells went undetermined.

Germline V CDR1 and CDR2: SGHRS, YFSETQ. J gave up 4 bases and V 0 bases, and 11 bases lay outside the gene matches. The CDR3 runs 17 residues. With regard to this clone: The target antigen is unknown.

Only in-frame clones appear in the TCRdb table, and some are missing; sequencing was by immunoSEQ multiplex PCR. The sample includes around 51,000 clones, 88% of them seen just once. The chain links TRBV5-1 to TRBJ2-5, with TRBD1 matching over 8 bases. The sequence came from an adult with an advanced solid tumor such as melanoma, head and neck, liver or kidney cancer. Sequences were derived from CD4+ or CD8+ T cells sorted from blood, sampled in a trial of the OX40 agonist ivuxolimab. CDR3 sequence reads: CASSLDAQGAGGETQYF. The CDR3 DNA is TGCGCCAGCAGCTTGGACGCCCAGGGGGCAGGAGGAGAGACCCAGTACTTC.